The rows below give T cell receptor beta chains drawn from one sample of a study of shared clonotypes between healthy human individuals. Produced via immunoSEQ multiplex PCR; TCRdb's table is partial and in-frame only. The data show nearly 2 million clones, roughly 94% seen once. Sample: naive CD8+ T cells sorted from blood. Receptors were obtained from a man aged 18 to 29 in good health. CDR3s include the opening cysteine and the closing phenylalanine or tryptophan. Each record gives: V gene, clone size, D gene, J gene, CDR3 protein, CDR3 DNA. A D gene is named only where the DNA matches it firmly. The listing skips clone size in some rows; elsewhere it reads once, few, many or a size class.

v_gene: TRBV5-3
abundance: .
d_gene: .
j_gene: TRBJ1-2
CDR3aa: CARSCQTSKKNGYTF
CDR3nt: TGTGCCAGAAGCTGTCAGACCTCCAAAAAAAATGGCTACACCTTC

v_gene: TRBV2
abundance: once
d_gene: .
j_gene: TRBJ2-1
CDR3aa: CASSEAGFGDTEQFF
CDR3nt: TGTGCCAGCAGTGAAGCGGGTTTCGGGGATACTGAGCAGTTCTTC

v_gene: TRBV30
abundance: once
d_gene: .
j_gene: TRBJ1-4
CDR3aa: CAWSRGGNNEKLFF
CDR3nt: TGTGCCTGGAGTAGAGGGGGTAATAATGAAAAACTGTTTTTT

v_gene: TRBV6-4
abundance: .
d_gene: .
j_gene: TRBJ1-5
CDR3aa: CASSDVGFSNQPQHF
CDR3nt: TGTGCCAGCAGTGATGTGGGTTTTAGCAATCAGCCCCAGCATTTT

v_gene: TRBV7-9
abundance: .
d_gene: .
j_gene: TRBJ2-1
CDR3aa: CASSLAPSGGGWNEQFF
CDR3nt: TGTGCCAGCAGCTTAGCCCCCTCAGGAGGAGGGTGGAATGAGCAGTTCTTC

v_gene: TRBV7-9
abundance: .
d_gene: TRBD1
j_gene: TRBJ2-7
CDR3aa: CASSFEDRIPYEQYF
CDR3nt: TGTGCCAGCAGCTTCGAGGACAGGATACCCTACGAGCAGTACTTC

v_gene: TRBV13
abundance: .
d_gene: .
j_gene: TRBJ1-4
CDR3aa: CASSLVSEFEKLFF
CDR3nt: TGTGCCAGCAGCTTAGTATCCGAGTTTGAAAAACTGTTTTTT

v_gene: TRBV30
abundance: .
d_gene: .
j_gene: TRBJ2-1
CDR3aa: CAWRAYYNEQFF
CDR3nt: TGTGCCTGGAGGGCTTACTACAATGAGCAGTTCTTC

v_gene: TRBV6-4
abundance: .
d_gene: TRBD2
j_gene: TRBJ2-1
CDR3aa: CASSDSAGGPLGNEQFF
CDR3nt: TGTGCCAGCAGTGACTCAGCGGGAGGGCCCCTGGGCAATGAGCAGTTCTTC

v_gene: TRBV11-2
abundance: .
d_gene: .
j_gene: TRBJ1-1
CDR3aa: CASSLAARGGTEAFF
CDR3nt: TGTGCCAGCAGCTTAGCAGCGAGGGGTGGGACTGAAGCTTTCTTT

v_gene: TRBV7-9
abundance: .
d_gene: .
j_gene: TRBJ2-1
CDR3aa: CASSLVGGGAWNEQFF
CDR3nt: TGTGCCAGCAGCTTAGTGGGTGGCGGGGCCTGGAATGAGCAGTTCTTC

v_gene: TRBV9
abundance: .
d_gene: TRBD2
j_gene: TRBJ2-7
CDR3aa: CASSAGLAGVLEQYF
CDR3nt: TGTGCCAGCAGCGCGGGACTAGCGGGAGTTCTCGAGCAGTACTTC

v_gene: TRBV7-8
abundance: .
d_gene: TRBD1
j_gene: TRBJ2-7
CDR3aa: CATLEQGSSYEQYF
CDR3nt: TGTGCCACCCTTGAACAGGGGAGCTCCTACGAGCAGTACTTC

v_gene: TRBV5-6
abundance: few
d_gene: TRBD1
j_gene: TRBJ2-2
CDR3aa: CASSAFRGPNTGELFF
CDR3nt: TGTGCCAGCAGCGCCTTCAGGGGGCCCAACACCGGGGAGCTGTTTTTT

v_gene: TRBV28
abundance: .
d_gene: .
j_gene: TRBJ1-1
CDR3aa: CASSSRGGTMNTEAFF
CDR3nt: TGTGCCAGCAGTTCAAGGGGCGGGACCATGAACACTGAAGCTTTCTTT

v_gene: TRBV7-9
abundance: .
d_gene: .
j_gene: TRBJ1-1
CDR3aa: CASSHLGPDLEAFF
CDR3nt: TGTGCCAGCAGCCATCTGGGCCCGGACTTAGAAGCTTTCTTT

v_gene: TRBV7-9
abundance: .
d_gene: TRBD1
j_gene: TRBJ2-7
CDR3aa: CASSVGTGGDEQYF
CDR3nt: TGTGCCAGCAGCGTCGGGACAGGGGGCGACGAGCAGTACTTC